This T cell receptor beta chain emerged from a study of molecular identifiers for immune sequencing clone quantification. General observations from the study: Barcode collisions between identical TCR molecules could shrink estimates of highly expanded clone sizes. Effector cells had over 98% of their molecules in clones above 20 RNA copies, while naive cells had under 1%.

The table lists this clonotype with a few counts. Its antigen is as yet unknown. The germline gives CDR1 SGHDT, CDR2 YYEEEE. With 0 bases clipped from V and 5 bases from J, the junction kept 5 bases outside the gene matches. The CDR3 covers 16 residues. Preparation methods for the bulk TCR libraries were those previously described, with listed TCR primers. Each CDR3 protein gets one entry after TCRdb re-called the PCR reads with MiXCR. The repertoire holds hundreds of thousands of distinct CDR3 sequences, with approximately 24% as singletons. The chain links TRBV5-6 to TRBJ2-2; 9 bases agree with TRBD1. The receptor was derived from a human donor in good health. Some libraries in this study had Jurkat cell RNA spiked in. The sample taken for sequencing was naive CD8+ T cells from blood, with Jurkat cell RNA spiked in. The subset denotes: FACS-sorted CD8+CD4-CCR7+CD45RA+ naive T cells. DNA of the CDR3: TGTGCCAGCAGCTTGGATACACAGGGGGCGACCGGGGAGCTGTTTTTT. Translation: CASSLDTQGATGELFF.